Listed here are 32 T cell receptor beta chains from one sample, sequenced in a study of neurological immune-mediated disorders. TCRdb redid the calling of the 5' RACE reads with MiXCR, one entry per CDR3 protein. The data contain some 55,000 distinct CDR3 sequences, approximately 8.4% of them singletons. Regarding time point: longitudinal time-point 3. Source material: PBMCs. These receptors were collected from a woman aged 40 to 49 in good health.

At least ten counts were recorded for this clonotype. The V gene is TRBV7-2, the J gene TRBJ2-1, with 7 bases matching TRBD2. The CDR3 loop spans 14 amino acids. Germline V gene data show CDR1 as SGHTA and CDR2 as FQGNSA. V lost 5 bases, J lost 6 bases, and 7 bases stayed unmatched. CDR3 nucleotide sequence: TGTGCCAGCAGCCCAAAGGGCGGGGGCAATGAGCAGTTCTTC. Residues: CASSPKGGGNEQFF. Full variable domain (outside the CDR3, taken from reference TRBV7-2 and TRBJ2-1): GAGVSQSPSNKVTEKGKDVELRCDPISGHTALYWYRQSLGQGLEFLIYFQGNSAPDKSGLPSDRFSAERTGGSVSTLTIQRTQQEDSAVYLCASSPKGGGNEQFFGPGTRLTVL.

This clonotype has at least ten counts. This chain joins TRBV29-1 and TRBJ2-7, with TRBD2 identical over 7 bases. Germline assignment: CDR1 SQVTM and CDR2 ANQGSEA. Germline trimming cut 4 bases from V and 4 bases from J; bases unmatched to any gene: 7. The CDR3 has 13 residues. The CDR3 DNA reads TGCAGCGTTGGAGCGGGAAAAGGTTACGAGCAGTACTTC. Translated: CSVGAGKGYEQYF.

This clonotype has more than one count but fewer than ten. V is TRBV27 and J is TRBJ1-2; D gene ambiguous. V was pared by 0 bases and J by 2 bases, with 4 bases between. The CDR3 runs 13 residues. Germline CDR1 is MNHEY and CDR2 is SMNVEV (reference sequence). The CDR3 spells CASSLSVNYGYTF. As DNA, the CDR3 is TGTGCCAGCAGTTTATCGGTAAACTATGGCTACACCTTC.

The V and J genes are TRBV6-2 or TRBV6-3 and TRBJ1-5; D is undetermined. Germline CDR1 reads MNHEY; CDR2 reads SVGEGT. CDR3 length equals 13 residues. As DNA, the CDR3 is TGTGTCACCGACGGTAGGGGCAATCAGCCCCAGCATTTT. This gives the protein CVTDGRGNQPQHF.

This clonotype was detected ten times or more. The rearrangement links TRBV12-3 or TRBV12-4 to TRBJ2-2; 7 bases line up with TRBD1. The trim removed 3 bases at V and 3 bases at J, leaving 22 bases unmatched. The CDR3 sequence is 21 residues long. The CDR3 protein is CASSFILGQGQPLMDTGELFF. The CDR3 DNA reads TGTGCCAGCAGTTTTATTTTGGGGCAGGGACAGCCCCTAATGGACACCGGGGAGCTGTTTTTT.

The gene calls are TRBV7-2 and TRBJ2-7, with D perhaps TRBD2 (5 bases). The DNA end is more similar to TRBJ2-5, so the J call may be wrong. CDR1 is SGHTA and CDR2 is FQGNSA in the germline V gene. The CDR3 covers 16 residues. The CDR3 region has the DNA TGTGCCAGCAGCCGTCTTTGGAGCCTAGCAAAAGAGACCCAGTACTTC. Its protein is CASSRLWSLAKETQYF.

V is TRBV3-1 and J is TRBJ2-2; D unclear. Germline CDR1 and CDR2: LGHDT and YNNKEL (reference sequence). The CDR3 is made up of 19 amino acids. V shed 0 bases and J shed 0 bases, with 17 bases lying between them. CDR3 loop: CASSQDGGPGFSNTGELFF. The CDR3 DNA reads as TGTGCCAGCAGCCAAGATGGCGGACCAGGATTTTCGAACACCGGGGAGCTGTTTTTT.

This clonotype has a count of ten or more. The chain recombines TRBV5-5 with TRBJ1-5; 7 nucleotides align to TRBD1. CDR1 SGHKS and CDR2 YYEKEE come from the germline V gene (reference sequence). This CDR3 has 17 amino acids. The J segment lost 0 bases and the V segment lost 1 base, leaving 7 bases of the junction unmatched. The chain's CDR3 is CASSLYWGQNSNQPQHF. CDR3 DNA sequence: TGTGCCAGCAGCTTGTACTGGGGACAGAATAGCAATCAGCCCCAGCATTTT.

Regarding this clonotype: Compared with germline, one end of the junction differs, possibly owing to a read error. This rearrangement joins TRBV11-2 to TRBJ2-5; D tentatively reads TRBD1 or TRBD2 (5 bases each). CDR3 length: 14 amino acids. CDR1 SGHAT and CDR2 FQNNGV come from the germline V gene. The CDR3, as DNA: TGTTCCAGCAGCGATCCCGGGGACGTGAAGACCCAGTACTTC. Translated, it gives CSSSDPGDVKTQYF.

This clonotype has at least ten counts. The genes are TRBV12-3 or TRBV12-4 and TRBJ2-5, with D uncertain. This CDR3 is built from 12 residues. The V end was cut by 3 bases, the J end by 5 bases, with 7 bases between. The CDR3 DNA reads TGTGCCAGCAGTTTCTCTCCCGAGACCCAGTACTTC. This translates into CASSFSPETQYF.

The table lists this clonotype with many counts. The chain couples TRBV7-2 to TRBJ1-1; 8 nucleotides match TRBD1. J was trimmed by 1 base and V by 2 bases; bases with no gene match: 9. CDR3 length: 17 residues. The germline V gene has CDR1 SGHTA and CDR2 FQGNSA. The CDR3, as DNA: TGTGCCAGCAGCTTATGGGCAGGGGGCGCGGGGAACACTGAAGCTTTCTTT. This sequence encodes CASSLWAGGAGNTEAFF.

This clonotype was seen repeatedly, ten times or more. The chain is built from TRBV7-7 and TRBJ2-1; possible D gene TRBD2, 6 bases. CDR3 length equals 16 residues. V lost 4 bases and J 4 bases, leaving 17 bases between the germline ends. Germline values: CDR1 SSHAT, CDR2 FNYEAQ (reference sequence). In DNA, the CDR3 is TGTGCCAGCAGCTCGCTTGGGGCGGGACTGTACAATGAGCAGTTCTTC. Amino acids: CASSSLGAGLYNEQFF.

This clonotype was picked up many times. J is TRBJ1-2 and V is TRBV20-1; 7 bases agree with TRBD1. The length of the CDR3 is 17 residues. V dropped 0 bases and J dropped 6; count of bases not matched to a gene: 16. The germline gives CDR1 DFQATT, CDR2 SNEGSKA (reference sequence). CDR3 bases: TGCAGTGCTAGAGATCCTAACCGGAGGGGGCGAGAAGATGGCTACACCTTC. Translating gives CSARDPNRRGREDGYTF.

This clonotype was found many times. The chain joins TRBV4-3 to TRBJ2-1; TRBD2 matches at 8 bases. The germline V gene has CDR1 LGHNA and CDR2 YSLEER. The CDR3 loop spans 16 amino acids. The ends lost 0 bases at V and 4 bases at J; junction bases unmatched: 5. The CDR3 is CASSQDRGGTYNEQFF. For the CDR3, the DNA is TGCGCCAGCAGCCAAGATCGGGGGGGAACGTACAATGAGCAGTTCTTC.

The sample holds many counts of this clonotype. J is TRBJ1-5 and V is TRBV12-3 or TRBV12-4; 9 nucleotides agree with TRBD1. J lost 2 bases, V lost 5 bases, and 7 bases had no gene match. This CDR3 spans 16 amino acids. The CDR3 region has the DNA TGTGCCAGCAGTCTTCGGGACAGGGTTCGCAATCAGCCCCAGCATTTT. Its protein product is CASSLRDRVRNQPQHF.

The table lists this clonotype with many counts. The V call is TRBV7-2, the J call TRBJ2-1; TRBD1 agrees at 7 bases. Germline V CDR1 and CDR2: SGHTA, FQGNSA. V gave up 0 bases and J gave up 15 bases; unmatched junction bases: 8. The CDR3 loop spans 13 amino acids. CDR3: CASSLAGQMSPFF. The CDR3, as DNA: TGTGCCAGCAGCTTAGCGGGACAGATGTCCCCGTTCTTC.

The sample holds a few counts of this clonotype. J is TRBJ2-5 and V is TRBV18; D is unresolved. This CDR3 comprises 12 residues. V lost 2 bases to trimming and J lost 4 bases, with 5 bases between them. The germline gives CDR1 KGHSH, CDR2 LQKENI. CDR3 DNA: TGTGCCAGCTCACCAAAGGGAGAGACCCAGTACTTC. It codes for CASSPKGETQYF.

This clonotype was found many times. This sequence joins TRBV12-3 or TRBV12-4 and TRBJ1-1; possible D gene TRBD1, 6 bases. Trimming shortened V by 2 bases and J by 1 base, and 11 bases separated the two germline ends. The CDR3 has 15 residues. The CDR3 loop is CASSLTGNKNTEAFF. As DNA, the CDR3 is TGTGCCAGCAGTTTAACAGGGAACAAGAACACTGAAGCTTTCTTT.

This clonotype was detected many times. The J gene is TRBJ2-1, the V gene TRBV20-1, with 13 positions matching TRBD2. This CDR3 is 19 amino acids long. Germline CDR1 reads DFQATT; CDR2 reads SNEGSKA (reference sequence). Unmatched junction bases numbered 11, after V lost 3 bases and J lost 0 bases. CDR3 residues: CSARGGGLAGPSSYNEQFF. CDR3 coding DNA: TGCAGTGCTAGGGGGGGGGGACTAGCGGGACCGAGCTCCTACAATGAGCAGTTCTTC.

This clonotype was found many times. V gene TRBV12-3 or TRBV12-4 combines with J gene TRBJ2-7; D tentatively fits TRBD1 or TRBD2 (7 bases each). V lost 3 bases and J lost 5, with 20 bases in between. This CDR3 comprises 16 residues. The CDR3 bases are TGTGCCAGCAGTTTCAGGGGGGGCATTACGGGGGACGAGCAGTACTTC. Its protein is CASSFRGGITGDEQYF.

This clonotype was detected many times. The rearrangement uses TRBV25-1 and TRBJ2-1; 8 nucleotides agree with TRBD2. The germline gives CDR1 MGHDK, CDR2 SYGVNS. V lost 0 bases to trimming and J lost 0 bases; unmatched junction nucleotides: 7. The CDR3 is made up of 18 amino acids. The CDR3 region is CASSEYGIAGFSYNEQFF. The CDR3 region has the DNA TGTGCCAGCAGTGAATATGGGATAGCGGGATTCTCCTACAATGAGCAGTTCTTC.

There are many counts of this clonotype. This chain connects TRBV29-1 to TRBJ2-1; TRBD1 aligns across 7 bases. The CDR3 length is 13 residues. The germline gives CDR1 SQVTM, CDR2 ANQGSEA. With 5 bases clipped from V and 9 bases from J, the junction kept 10 bases outside the gene matches. The CDR3 DNA reads TGCAGCGTTCGAGGGCAGGGGGTAGGTGAGCAGTTCTTC. Protein: CSVRGQGVGEQFF.

This clonotype was found a few times. The chain carries TRBV5-1 and TRBJ1-1; D gene unclear. V was cut by 0 bases and J by 0 bases, with 3 bases left in between. The CDR3 contains 13 residues. Per the germline V gene, CDR1 is SGHRS and CDR2 is YFSETQ. The DNA for the CDR3 is TGCGCCAGCAGCTTGGAAGTGAACACTGAAGCTTTCTTT. It is translated as CASSLEVNTEAFF.

With respect to this clonotype: A read error may explain this, as a much larger clone is one base away. The rearrangement uses TRBV10-3 and TRBJ1-5; TRBD1 matches at 10 bases. The junction had 6 bases not matched to a gene; V was cut back by 8 bases and J by 5 bases. The CDR3 spans 14 residues. Germline-derived CDR1 and CDR2 are ENHRY and SYGVKD. CDR3 in DNA: TGTGCCATCGACAGGGGGCAAATGGATCAGCCCCAGCATTTT. Translating it yields CAIDRGQMDQPQHF.

This clonotype showed up many times. This chain uses TRBV5-1 with TRBJ1-6, with a possible D match to TRBD1 (6 bases). The CDR3 contains 15 residues. Germline V gene lookup returns CDR1 SGHRS and CDR2 YFSETQ. Deletions cut 5 bases from V and 5 bases from J, with 14 bases between. The CDR3 DNA sequence: TGCGCCAGCAGGCCGGAAACAGGGAATAATTCACCCCTCCACTTT. Encoded protein: CASRPETGNNSPLHF.

This clonotype came up many times. The chain has TRBV27 and TRBJ1-3; 9 bases line up with TRBD1. CDR1 MNHEY and CDR2 SMNVEV come from the germline V gene (reference sequence). The CDR3 covers 14 residues. V trimming: 6 bases; J trimming: 4 bases; junction bases outside the gene matches: 4. CDR3 DNA sequence: TGTGCCAGCAGCCGGACAGGGGTAGGAAACACCATATATTTT. Its protein is CASSRTGVGNTIYF.

This clonotype was detected many times. The genes are TRBV20-1 and TRBJ2-3; 9 nucleotides agree with TRBD2. The length of the CDR3 is 16 residues. The V segment lost 5 bases and the J segment 0 bases; nucleotides outside the gene matches: 9. The germline CDR1 and CDR2 sequences are DFQATT and SNEGSKA (reference sequence). CDR3 amino acids: CSAVLDSGSSTDTQYF. CDR3 coding DNA: TGCAGTGCTGTCTTGGATAGCGGGAGTAGCACAGATACGCAGTATTTT.

There are many counts of this clonotype. The chain links TRBV11-2 to TRBJ2-2; 9 positions match TRBD1. V gave up 1 base and J gave up 15 bases; unmatched junction bases: 12. CDR3 length: 15 residues. Germline assignment: CDR1 SGHAT and CDR2 FQNNGV. This CDR3 is CASSLGIKWTGVMFF. As DNA, the CDR3 is TGTGCCAGCAGCTTAGGCATTAAATGGACAGGGGTGATGTTTTTT.

This clonotype was recorded at least ten times. This chain links TRBV5-1 with TRBJ2-3, with a weak D call TRBD2 (6 bases). Germline V CDR1 and CDR2: SGHRS, YFSETQ. The CDR3 loop spans 14 amino acids. Trimming pared 4 bases from V and 10 bases from J, leaving 19 bases between. The CDR3 DNA sequence: TGCGCCAGCAGCACCGCGGGGCCTGAAGGAGCGCAGTATTTT. As protein: CASSTAGPEGAQYF.

This clonotype was detected a few times. This rearrangement joins TRBV20-1 to TRBJ2-7, with no clear D. Deletions cut 4 bases from V and 6 bases from J, with 13 bases between. CDR3 size: 12 residues. Germline V CDR1 and CDR2: DFQATT, SNEGSKA (reference sequence). For the CDR3, the DNA is TGCAGTGCTATTCGTGACTCCATCGAGCAGTACTTC. Its translation: CSAIRDSIEQYF.

This clonotype was detected many times. This chain joins TRBV4-1 and TRBJ2-1; possibly TRBD1 for D (5 bases). There are 17 residues in the CDR3. Germline values: CDR1 MGHRA, CDR2 YSYEKL. V lost 0 bases, J lost 0 bases, and 12 bases lay in between. Here the CDR3 reads CASSQDLGAVSYNEQFF. CDR3 bases: TGCGCCAGCAGCCAAGATCTTGGGGCAGTCTCCTACAATGAGCAGTTCTTC.

This clonotype occurred many times. The chain links TRBV29-1 to TRBJ2-4; D is perhaps TRBD1 or TRBD2 (5 bases each). Germline values: CDR1 SQVTM, CDR2 ANQGSEA. V was shortened by 3 bases and J by 1 base, with 7 bases between the two germline ends. CDR3 length: 13 residues. DNA for the CDR3: TGCAGCGTTGAGTGGGGGGCCAAAAACATTCAGTACTTC. Translation: CSVEWGAKNIQYF.